Presented here are 14 T cell receptor beta chains from one specimen sequenced in a study of cytomegalovirus exposure and HLA in healthy donors (dated by TCRdb to the late 2010s). The library was prepared using the immunoSEQ multiplex PCR assay. For the multiplex PCR, a mixture combining 60 forward primers for TCR Vbeta segments and 13 reverse primers for TCR Jbeta segments was used. TCRdb took over this immuneACCESS table, retaining in-frame rearrangements with V and J assigned. Such tables are incomplete; in checked studies, under half of the missing clones stem from an unresolved V gene, and the remainder is unexplained. This sample is represented by roughly 150,000 clones; roughly 76% of them were singletons. 2.3% of the sample is taken by the ten largest. The source material was PBMCs. The receptors here all came from a male donor in good health and CMV-seronegative.

This chain links TRBV12-5 with TRBJ2-2; a weak D match, TRBD2 (6 bases). The V and J ends lost 2 bases and 9 bases respectively, with 16 bases between them. Germline assignment: CDR1 LGHNT and CDR2 FRNRAP. The CDR3 loop spans 15 amino acids. The CDR3 sequence: CASGLTPGGVRELFF. The CDR3 DNA is TGTGCTAGTGGTTTGACCCCCGGAGGGGTCCGGGAGCTGTTTTTT.

The chain carries TRBV9 and TRBJ1-1; D is perhaps TRBD1 (6 bases). The V end was cut by 0 bases, the J end by 1 base, with 13 bases between. Looked up from germline, CDR1 is SGDLS and CDR2 is YYNGEE. The CDR3 covers 16 residues. CDR3 sequence reads: CASSVEWGRGNTEAFF. The CDR3 DNA reads as TGTGCCAGCAGCGTAGAGTGGGGGCGCGGGAACACTGAAGCTTTCTTT.

The chain combines TRBV2 with TRBJ1-5; D gene uncertain. The germline V gene encodes CDR1 SNHLY and CDR2 FYNNEI. CDR3 length equals 11 residues. V lost 8 bases and J lost 9, with 11 bases in between. In DNA, the CDR3 is TGTGCCAGCTCGATCCGGGGGCCCCAGCATTTT. Its translation: CASSIRGPQHF.

V is TRBV4-2 and J is TRBJ2-1, with D unclear. The CDR3 has 16 amino acids. Trimming stripped 0 bases from V and 1 base from J, with 10 bases between. Germline V lookup: CDR1 LGHNA, CDR2 YNFKEQ. CDR3 DNA sequence: TGTGCCAGCAGCCAAGAGGAGAGAGTTTCCTACAATGAGCAGTTCTTC. This encodes CASSQEERVSYNEQFF.

This chain uses TRBV25-1 with TRBJ2-3; TRBD1 matches at 7 bases. V shed 3 bases and J 2 bases; nucleotides not matched to a gene: 8. CDR1 and CDR2 from the germline V gene are MGHDK and SYGVNS. The length of the CDR3 is 16 residues. CDR3 nucleotides: TGTGCCAGCAGTGATGGTCGGACAGGAATCACAGATACGCAGTATTTT. Translation gives CASSDGRTGITDTQYF.

The chain combines TRBV7-8 with TRBJ2-7; D might be TRBD1 (5 bases). CDR1 is SGHVS, CDR2 FQNEAQ, per germline. Trimming shortened V by 3 bases and J by 8 bases, and 14 bases separated the two germline ends. This CDR3 is built from 13 residues. CDR3 in DNA: TGTGCCAGCAGCTTTCTTAGGGGTGACAAGCAGTACTTC. Translation: CASSFLRGDKQYF.

This chain links TRBV18 with TRBJ1-2, with 8 bases matching TRBD1. From germline, CDR1 is KGHSH and CDR2 LQKENI. The CDR3 contains 14 residues. V gave up 4 bases and J gave up 3 bases; unmatched junction bases: 4. This CDR3 reads CASSQQDRDYGYTF. The DNA of the CDR3 is TGTGCCAGCTCACAACAGGACAGGGACTATGGCTACACCTTC.

The rearrangement joins TRBV5-1 to TRBJ2-7; D is unclear. The CDR3 runs 14 residues. The V gene's germline CDR1 is SGHRS and CDR2 YFSETQ. V was pared by 0 bases and J by 4 bases, with 11 bases between. The chain's CDR3 is CASSLEFGRYEQYF. In nucleotides, the CDR3 is TGCGCCAGCAGCTTGGAGTTTGGCCGTTACGAGCAGTACTTC.

This chain links TRBV27 with TRBJ1-1; 9 bases match TRBD1. This CDR3 is 15 amino acids long. The J segment lost 0 bases and the V segment lost 2 bases, leaving 1 base of the junction unmatched. CDR1 and CDR2 from the germline V gene are MNHEY and SMNVEV (reference sequence). This chain's CDR3 is CASSLRDRVNTEAFF. CDR3 sequence (DNA): TGTGCCAGCAGTTTAAGGGACAGGGTGAACACTGAAGCTTTCTTT.

The rearrangement joins TRBV7-8 to TRBJ1-2; D perhaps matches TRBD1 (5 bases). Trimming removed 3 bases at V and 4 bases at J, with 9 bases between. CDR3 size: 13 residues. In germline, CDR1 is SGHVS, CDR2 FQNEAQ. The CDR3 sequence: CASSLTEFYGYTF. CDR3 nucleotides: TGTGCCAGCAGCTTGACAGAGTTCTATGGCTACACCTTC.

The chain recombines TRBV6-5 with TRBJ2-2; the D gene is possibly TRBD2 (6 bases). The CDR3 contains 14 residues. Trimming pared 7 bases from V and 7 bases from J, leaving 16 bases between. CDR1 MNHEY and CDR2 SVGAGI come from the germline V gene. CDR3 in amino acids: CASTFQVGGGELFF. The CDR3 coding sequence is TGTGCCAGCACCTTTCAGGTGGGAGGCGGGGAGCTGTTTTTT.

The rearrangement uses TRBV6-1 and TRBJ1-1, with TRBD1 as a possible D gene (5 bases). CDR3 length equals 15 residues. Germline V gives CDR1 MNHNS, CDR2 SASEGT. V was pared by 0 bases and J by 5 bases, with 13 bases between. CDR3 sequence (DNA): TGTGCCAGCAGTGAAGCGGGGGGGGTGGGGACTGAAGCTTTCTTT. It translates to CASSEAGGVGTEAFF.

The chain has TRBV5-5 and TRBJ2-6; the match to TRBD1 covers 8 bases. Looked up from germline, CDR1 is SGHKS and CDR2 is YYEKEE (reference sequence). The V segment lost 1 base and the J segment 4 bases; nucleotides outside the gene matches: 4. CDR3 length equals 16 residues. CDR3 DNA: TGTGCCAGCAGCTTGCCGACAGGGGCCGGGGCCAACGTCCTGACTTTC. Amino acids: CASSLPTGAGANVLTF.

The chain carries TRBV7-8 and TRBJ1-2; weak D call: TRBD1 (6 bases). Germline loops: CDR1 SGHVS, CDR2 FQNEAQ. Trimming took 5 bases from V and 8 from J, leaving 18 bases between them. The CDR3 has 14 amino acids. The CDR3 loop reads CASSPSPIGGGYTF. In nucleotides, the CDR3 is TGTGCCAGCAGCCCCAGTCCCATTGGGGGCGGCTACACCTTC.